Listed below are T cell receptor beta chains from one sample, sequenced in a study of T cell responses to AZD1222 COVID-19 vaccine. Sequencing was performed with immunoSEQ multiplex PCR; in TCRdb, only in-frame clones are kept and a portion is missing. This table holds around 200,000 clones, 85% to 95% found once. This specimen was peripheral blood, taken on day 0 of AZD1222 vaccination. The receptors were gathered from an adult in good health. The CDR3 runs from the conserved cysteine through the conserved F or W. The D gene is left open where the match is weak. Size is stated for part of the rows, as once, few or many counts, or as a class when the clone is expanded.

V	D	J	size	CDR3	DNA
TRBV5-1	NA	TRBJ2-1	NA	CASSLEVASYNEQFF	TGCGCCAGCAGCTTGGAAGTAGCCTCCTACAATGAGCAGTTCTTC
TRBV5-1	TRBD1	TRBJ1-5	NA	CASSLQGSNQPQHF	TGCGCCAGCAGCTTACAGGGGAGCAATCAGCCCCAGCATTTT
TRBV5-1	NA	TRBJ1-2	NA	CASSPTANYGYTF	TGCGCCAGCAGCCCGACAGCTAACTATGGCTACACCTTC
TRBV5-1	NA	TRBJ1-1	NA	CASSFVERTEAFF	TGCGCCAGCAGCTTCGTTGAGCGTACTGAAGCTTTCTTT
TRBV6-2/TRBV6-3	TRBD2	TRBJ2-3	NA	CASSRSGGWTDTQYF	TGTGCCAGCAGCCGCTCGGGAGGATGGACAGATACGCAGTATTTT
TRBV5-4	NA	TRBJ1-2	NA	CASTLGGIDGYTF	TGTGCCAGCACCCTAGGAGGAATCGATGGCTACACCTTC
TRBV11-2	TRBD2	TRBJ2-7	NA	CASSLLRGAYEQYF	TGTGCCAGCAGCCTACTACGGGGGGCCTACGAGCAGTACTTC
TRBV11-3	TRBD2	TRBJ2-1	NA	CASSTPAGGPGSEQFF	TGTGCCAGCAGCACCCCAGCGGGAGGGCCGGGTAGTGAGCAGTTCTTC
TRBV5-1	NA	TRBJ1-2	NA	CASSLAGSGGYTF	TGCGCCAGCAGCTTGGCCGGTAGTGGAGGCTACACCTTC
TRBV6-5	TRBD1	TRBJ1-2	NA	CASSYLDRGGYTF	TGTGCCAGCAGTTACTTAGACAGGGGTGGCTACACCTTC
TRBV3-1/TRBV3-2	NA	TRBJ2-7	NA	CASSQDLSGAYEQYF	TGTGCCAGCAGCCAAGATCTTAGCGGAGCCTACGAGCAGTACTTC
TRBV27	NA	TRBJ2-5	NA	CASSFTMEETQYF	TGTGCCAGCAGTTTTACAATGGAAGAGACCCAGTACTTC
TRBV29-1	TRBD1	TRBJ1-2	NA	CSVSGQGSYGYTF	TGCAGCGTGAGCGGACAGGGATCGTATGGCTACACCTTC
TRBV18	NA	TRBJ1-1	NA	CASSPMLGGRNTEAFF	TGTGCCAGCTCACCAATGCTCGGGGGACGGAACACTGAAGCTTTCTTT
TRBV4-1	NA	TRBJ1-4	NA	CASSLYAGDPNEKLFF	TGCGCCAGCAGCCTCTACGCCGGGGACCCTAATGAAAAACTGTTTTTT
TRBV29-1	NA	TRBJ1-1	NA	CSVVSGTNTEAFF	TGCAGCGTGGTTAGTGGCACGAACACTGAAGCTTTCTTT
TRBV19	TRBD1	TRBJ1-1	NA	CASQGADAEAFF	TGTGCCAGCCAGGGGGCGGACGCTGAAGCTTTCTTT
TRBV27	NA	TRBJ1-1	NA	CASSLSSEYSEAFF	TGTGCCAGCAGTTTATCAAGTGAGTACAGTGAAGCTTTCTTT
TRBV10-3	NA	TRBJ1-5	NA	CAISEVRDQPQHF	TGTGCCATCAGTGAAGTTAGGGATCAGCCCCAGCATTTT
TRBV2	TRBD1	TRBJ2-7	once	CASRMDRDLSYEQYF	TGTGCCAGCAGGATGGACAGGGATTTATCCTACGAGCAGTACTTC
TRBV6-1	NA	TRBJ1-4	NA	CASSDTRAAKLFF	TGTGCCAGCAGTGACACCCGGGCTGCAAAACTGTTTTTT
TRBV7-6	TRBD1	TRBJ2-1	NA	CASSPDRHSSYNEQFF	TGTGCCAGCAGTCCGGACAGGCATAGCTCCTACAATGAGCAGTTCTTC